This T cell receptor beta chain is from a study of regulatory T cells in long-lasting Graves disease. Sample time point: newly diagnosed GD, antithyroid drugs for less than 3 months. RNA isolated from PBMCs was used to make the TCR library. Germline V gene lookup returns CDR1 DFQATT and CDR2 SNEGSKA (reference sequence). Trimming stripped 0 bases from V and 0 bases from J, with 12 bases between. There are 16 residues in the CDR3. For TCR beta, libraries came from iRepertoire HTBI primers and Arm-PCR of CDR3 regions. TCRdb ran MiXCR on the multiplex PCR reads and lists one entry per CDR3 protein. The sample contains about 470,000 distinct CDR3 sequences, around 15% of which appear only once. The sample holds many counts of this clonotype. This same sample was also part of a study on T cells in Graves' hyperthyroidism and ophthalmopathy. This second study notes: Every diagnosis used clinical symptoms, serum thyroxine and TRAb, thyroid ultrasound and orbital computed tomography.

This specimen was peripheral blood mononuclear cells (PBMCs), taken at new diagnosis, from a patient treated with antithyroid drugs. The genes are TRBV20-1 and TRBJ2-1, with D tentatively TRBD1 (6 bases). The receptor comes from a man aged 35-49 years with Graves disease. The CDR3 DNA is TGCAGTGCTAGAGATCTGGGCAGGGGCTCCTACAATGAGCAGTTCTTC. Translating gives CSARDLGRGSYNEQFF.